One and the same sample provided the 20 T cell receptor beta chains below, sequenced in a study of technical replicates of blood from several donors (TCRdb year 2017). Library construction relied on the immunoSEQ multiplex PCR assay. TCRdb carries this immuneACCESS record with in-frame sequences only. Its versions omit some clonotypes, under half of them owing to an unresolved V gene in the studies checked, with the rest unexplained. The table for this sample lists more than 65,000 clones; approximately 96% of them were counted only once. Jointly, the top ten make up less than 0.35% of the sample. Sequences were obtained from T cells isolated from PBMCs. The receptors come from a human donor in good health.

Only one count was recorded for this clone. This chain uses TRBV19 with TRBJ2-5, with unresolved D. There are 13 residues in the CDR3. CDR1 is LNHDA and CDR2 is SQIVND in the germline V gene (reference sequence). Trimming cost V 1 base and J 4 bases, with 7 bases left between them. CDR3 loop: CASSIVRGETQYF. In DNA form, the CDR3 reads TGTGCCAGTAGTATAGTCCGAGGAGAGACCCAGTACTTC.

CDR3 sequence reads: CASSIVGQGENQPQHF. The CDR3 DNA is TGTGCCAGTAGTATAGTAGGACAGGGCGAAAATCAGCCCCAGCATTTT. This chain links TRBV19 with TRBJ1-5, with 8 bases that match TRBD1. The CDR3 loop spans 16 amino acids. Germline lookup yields CDR1 LNHDA and CDR2 SQIVND (reference sequence). J gave up 4 bases and V 1 base, and 6 bases lay outside the gene matches.

V is TRBV5-6 and J is TRBJ2-2; D not resolved. The V gene's germline CDR1 is SGHDT and CDR2 YYEEEE. The CDR3 loop spans 12 amino acids. V lost 4 bases and J lost 4, with 5 bases in between. The CDR3 reads CASSRPTGELFF. CDR3 bases: TGTGCCAGCAGCCGTCCCACCGGGGAGCTGTTTTTT. Full variable domain (rest looked up from reference TRBV5-6 and TRBJ2-2): DAGVTQSPTHLIKTRGQQVTLRCSPKSGHDTVSWYQQALGQGPQFIFQYYEEEERQRGNFPDRFSGHQFPNYSSELNVNALLLGDSALYLCASSRPTGELFFGEGSRLTVL.

The chain carries TRBV6-6 and TRBJ1-5, with D uncertain. Trimming cost V 8 bases and J 2 bases, with 19 bases left between them. This CDR3 contains 16 residues. Looked up from germline, CDR1 is MNHNY and CDR2 is SVGAGI (reference sequence). CDR3 residues: CASRPRREEGNQPQHF. DNA of the CDR3: TGTGCCAGCCGCCCTAGAAGGGAGGAAGGCAATCAGCCCCAGCATTTT.

Written as DNA, the CDR3 is TGCGCCAGCCAACGATGGGGACAGGGCACAGATACGCAGTATTTT. It is translated as CASQRWGQGTDTQYF. This chain joins TRBV4-1 and TRBJ2-3, with TRBD1 matching over 8 bases. V lost 8 bases to trimming and J lost 1 base; unmatched junction nucleotides: 8. CDR1 and CDR2 from the germline V gene are MGHRA and YSYEKL. The CDR3 runs 15 residues.

Comments on this clone: One end of the junction is discordant with germline, which a read error may explain. V is TRBV10-1 and J is TRBJ1-4; 10 bases are a match to TRBD1. There are 10 residues in the CDR3. CDR1 is WNHNN, CDR2 SYGVQD, per germline (reference sequence). The CDR3 region is CASSAGQGLF. CDR3 sequence (DNA): TGCGCCAGCAGTGCGGGACAGGGGCTTTTT.

The V and J genes are TRBV11-3 and TRBJ2-7, with TRBD1 identical over 8 bases. This CDR3 contains 14 residues. Germline-derived CDR1 and CDR2 are SGHNT and YENEEA. Unmatched junction bases numbered 6, after V lost 5 bases and J lost 3 bases. CDR3 sequence (DNA): TGTGCCAGCAGCCGCCAGGGGGCCAACTACGAGCAGTACTTC. It is translated as CASSRQGANYEQYF. Full variable domain (rest looked up from reference TRBV11-3 and TRBJ2-7): EAGVVQSPRYKIIEKKQPVAFWCNPISGHNTLYWYLQNLGQGPELLIRYENEEAVDDSQLPKDRFSAERLKGVDSTLKIQPAELGDSAVYLCASSRQGANYEQYFGPGTRLTVT.

In its sample, this clone was seen a few times. V gene TRBV9 combines with J gene TRBJ1-5; D is unclear. Germline V gene lookup returns CDR1 SGDLS and CDR2 YYNGEE. This CDR3 is built from 14 residues. Trimming pared 0 bases from V and 6 bases from J, leaving 10 bases between. The CDR3 DNA sequence: TGTGCCAGCAGCGTAGGTGGCCTCAGTCAGCCCCAGCATTTT. This gives the protein CASSVGGLSQPQHF.

The rearrangement joins TRBV6-5 to TRBJ2-5; 8 bases agree with TRBD2. The germline CDR1 and CDR2 sequences are MNHEY and SVGAGI. The CDR3 is made up of 15 amino acids. Trimming at V came to 6 bases and at J to 6 bases, leaving 12 bases not matched to a gene. CDR3 coding DNA: TGTGCCAGCAGCCGAAGCCGACTAGCGATTCAGACCCAGTACTTC. Translating gives CASSRSRLAIQTQYF.

This clone was counted a single time. Here the CDR3 DNA reads TGTGCCATCAGTGAAGACAGATCCTATGGCTACACCTTC. Amino acid sequence: CAISEDRSYGYTF. This chain uses TRBV10-3 with TRBJ1-2; weak D call: TRBD1 (5 bases). Trimming removed 3 bases at V and 4 bases at J, with 9 bases between. The length of the CDR3 is 13 residues. Per the germline V gene, CDR1 is ENHRY and CDR2 is SYGVKD.

This chain uses TRBV5-1 with TRBJ1-4, with a weak D call TRBD1 (5 bases). V lost 4 bases, J lost 7 bases, and 14 bases lay in between. Germline CDR1 reads SGHRS; CDR2 reads YFSETQ. This CDR3 is built from 14 residues. The CDR3 DNA sequence: TGCGCCAGCAGCCCTTTTTGGGGCGGTGAAAAACTGTTTTTT. Its translation: CASSPFWGGEKLFF.

The chain carries TRBV5-1 and TRBJ1-3; TRBD1 agrees at 7 bases. Germline V gene sequence: CDR1 SGHRS, CDR2 YFSETQ. The CDR3 is made up of 18 amino acids. J was trimmed by 0 bases and V by 0 bases; bases with no gene match: 9. CDR3 protein: CASSLVSPGQSSGNTIYF. Here the CDR3 DNA reads TGCGCCAGCAGCTTGGTTTCTCCGGGACAGAGCTCTGGAAACACCATATATTTT.

The chain is built from TRBV5-6 and TRBJ2-7; 7 nucleotides line up with TRBD1. CDR3 size: 15 residues. Losses at the gene ends were 2 bases for V and 1 base for J; bases not matched to a gene: 6. Germline values: CDR1 SGHDT, CDR2 YYEEEE. The CDR3 bases are TGTGCCAGCAGCTTTCTTCGGGACAGTTCCTACGAGCAGTACTTC. It is translated as CASSFLRDSSYEQYF.

The rearrangement joins TRBV7-2 to TRBJ2-7; D is uncertain. This CDR3 contains 13 residues. CDR1 and CDR2 (germline): SGHTA, FQGNSA. V lost 4 bases and J 6 bases, leaving 13 bases between the germline ends. The CDR3 region is CASSSMLLSEQYF. CDR3 DNA sequence: TGTGCCAGCAGCTCGATGTTGCTTAGCGAGCAGTACTTC.

The chain uses TRBV28 and TRBJ2-1; 11 bases agree with TRBD2. With 6 bases clipped from V and 5 bases from J, the junction kept 3 bases outside the gene matches. Germline V lookup: CDR1 MDHEN, CDR2 SYDVKM. The CDR3 is 14 residues long. The CDR3 DNA follows: TGTGCCAGCAGGATGGGACTAGCGGACAATGAGCAGTTCTTC. As protein: CASRMGLADNEQFF.

The J gene is TRBJ2-5, the V gene TRBV7-2; 7 bases map to TRBD2. The CDR3 has 17 amino acids. Germline CDR1 reads SGHTA; CDR2 reads FQGNSA. After removal of 2 bases from V and 4 bases from J, the junction contained 13 bases not matched to a gene. The CDR3 DNA reads as TGTGCCAGCAGCTTAAATGGCGGGAGACGTTTGGGAGAGACCCAGTACTTC. It encodes CASSLNGGRRLGETQYF.

The chain employs TRBV6-6 and TRBJ1-4, with 7 bases fitting TRBD1. Germline CDR1 and CDR2: MNHNY and SVGAGI (reference sequence). The CDR3 spans 15 residues. V gave up 1 base and J gave up 5 bases; unmatched junction bases: 4. The chain's CDR3 is CASSYWDRSNEKLFF. CDR3 in DNA: TGTGCCAGCAGTTACTGGGACAGATCAAATGAAAAACTGTTTTTT.

This chain links TRBV28 with TRBJ2-1, with D uncertain. Trimming pared 5 bases from V and 10 bases from J, leaving 15 bases between. The CDR3 has 13 residues. Looked up from germline, CDR1 is MDHEN and CDR2 is SYDVKM. The CDR3 spells CASSRVFGSEQFF. The CDR3, as DNA: TGTGCCAGCAGTCGGGTCTTTGGTTCCGAGCAGTTCTTC.

The CDR3 protein is CASSLWRGSGNTIYF. The CDR3 DNA reads TGTGCCAGCAGTTTATGGAGAGGGTCTGGAAACACCATATATTTT. The rearrangement links TRBV28 to TRBJ1-3; no firm D call. The V gene lost 0 bases and the J gene lost 1 base, with 7 bases spanning the gap. There are 15 residues in the CDR3. CDR1 and CDR2 (germline): MDHEN, SYDVKM.

The CDR3 is CASSYSGASYEQYF. DNA of the CDR3: TGTGCCAGCAGTTACTCTGGGGCCTCCTACGAGCAGTACTTC. The J gene is TRBJ2-7, the V gene TRBV6-6; tentative D call: TRBD1 (5 bases). The CDR3 spans 14 residues. V was cut by 0 bases and J by 0 bases, with 6 bases left in between. Germline V lookup: CDR1 MNHNY, CDR2 SVGAGI (reference sequence).